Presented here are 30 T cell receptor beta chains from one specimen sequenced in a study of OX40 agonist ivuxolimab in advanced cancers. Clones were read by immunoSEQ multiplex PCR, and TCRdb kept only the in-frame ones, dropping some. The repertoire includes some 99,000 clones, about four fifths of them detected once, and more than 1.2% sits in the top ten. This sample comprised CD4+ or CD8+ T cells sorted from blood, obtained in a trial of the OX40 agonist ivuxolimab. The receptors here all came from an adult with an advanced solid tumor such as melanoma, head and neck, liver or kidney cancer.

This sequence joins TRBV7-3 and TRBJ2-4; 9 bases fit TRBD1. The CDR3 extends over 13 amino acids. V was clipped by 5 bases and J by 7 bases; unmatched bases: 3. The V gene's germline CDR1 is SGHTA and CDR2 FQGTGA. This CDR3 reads CASSVDRGNIQYF. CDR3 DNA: TGTGCCAGCAGCGTCGACAGGGGGAACATTCAGTACTTC.

The CDR3 region has the DNA TGTGCCAGCAGCTTTACAGGCCGAGATGAGCAGTTCTTC. Translation gives CASSFTGRDEQFF. J is TRBJ2-1 and V is TRBV5-8; a possible D gene is TRBD1 (5 bases). The germline V and J ends were trimmed by 2 bases and 8 bases, with 11 bases remaining between them. Germline values: CDR1 SGHTS, CDR2 YDEGEE. The CDR3 consists of 13 residues.

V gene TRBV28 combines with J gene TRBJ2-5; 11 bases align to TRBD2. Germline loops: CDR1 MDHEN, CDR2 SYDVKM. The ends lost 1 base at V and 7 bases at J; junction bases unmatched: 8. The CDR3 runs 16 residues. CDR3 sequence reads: CASSLSGGLAVGTQYF. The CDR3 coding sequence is TGTGCCAGCAGTTTATCTGGGGGACTAGCGGTCGGGACCCAGTACTTC. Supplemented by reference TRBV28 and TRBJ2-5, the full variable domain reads DVKVTQSSRYLVKRTGEKVFLECVQDMDHENMFWYRQDPGLGLRLIYFSYDVKMKEKGDIPEGYSVSREKKERFSLILESASTNQTSMYLCASSLSGGLAVGTQYFGPGTRLLVL.

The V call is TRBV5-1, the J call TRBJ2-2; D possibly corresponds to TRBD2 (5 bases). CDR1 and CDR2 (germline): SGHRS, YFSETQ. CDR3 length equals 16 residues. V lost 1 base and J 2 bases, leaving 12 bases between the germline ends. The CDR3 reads CASSLQGGSNTGELFF. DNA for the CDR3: TGCGCCAGCAGCTTGCAAGGAGGCTCTAACACCGGGGAGCTGTTTTTT.

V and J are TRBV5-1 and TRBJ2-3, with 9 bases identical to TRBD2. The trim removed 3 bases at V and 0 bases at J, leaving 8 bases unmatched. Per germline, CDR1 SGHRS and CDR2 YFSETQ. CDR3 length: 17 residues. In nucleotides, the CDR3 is TGCGCCAGCAGCTCCCGTGCGAGCGGGAGGAGCACAGATACGCAGTATTTT. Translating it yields CASSSRASGRSTDTQYF.

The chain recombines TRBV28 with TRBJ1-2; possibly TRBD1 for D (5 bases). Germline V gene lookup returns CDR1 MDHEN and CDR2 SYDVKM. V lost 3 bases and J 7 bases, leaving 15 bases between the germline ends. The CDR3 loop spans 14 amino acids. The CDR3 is CASSFRLRGIGYTF. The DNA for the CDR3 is TGTGCCAGCAGTTTTCGGCTGCGGGGGATTGGCTACACCTTC.

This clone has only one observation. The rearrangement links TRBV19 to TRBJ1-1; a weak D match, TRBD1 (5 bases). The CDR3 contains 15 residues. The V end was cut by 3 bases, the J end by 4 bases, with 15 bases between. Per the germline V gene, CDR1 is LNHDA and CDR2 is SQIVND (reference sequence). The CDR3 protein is CASSIRTNLGTEAFF. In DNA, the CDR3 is TGTGCCAGTAGTATCAGGACAAACTTGGGCACTGAAGCTTTCTTT.

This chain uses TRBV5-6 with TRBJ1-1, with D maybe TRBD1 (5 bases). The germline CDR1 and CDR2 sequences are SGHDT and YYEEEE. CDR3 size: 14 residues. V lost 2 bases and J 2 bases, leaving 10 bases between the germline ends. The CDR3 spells CASSFWGENTEAFF. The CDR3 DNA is TGTGCCAGCAGCTTTTGGGGGGAAAACACTGAAGCTTTCTTT.

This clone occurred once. The CDR3 spells CASSPDRGQPEAFF. The CDR3 DNA reads as TGTGCCAGCAGTCCGGACAGGGGGCAACCTGAAGCTTTCTTT. The chain is built from TRBV5-4 and TRBJ1-1, with 11 bases matching TRBD1. The CDR3 sequence is 14 residues long. Unmatched junction bases numbered 6, after V lost 5 bases and J lost 6 bases. Looked up from germline, CDR1 is SGHNT and CDR2 is YYREEE (reference sequence).

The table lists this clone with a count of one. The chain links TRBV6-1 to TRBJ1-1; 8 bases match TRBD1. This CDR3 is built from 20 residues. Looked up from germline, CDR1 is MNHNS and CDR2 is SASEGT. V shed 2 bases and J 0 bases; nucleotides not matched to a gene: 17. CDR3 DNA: TGTGCCAGCAGTGAAATCTCAGGGGGCCTTCGGGGGGCGTTGAACACTGAAGCTTTCTTT. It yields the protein CASSEISGGLRGALNTEAFF.

CDR3 nucleotides: TGTGCCAGCAGCTCGGGACCTGGAAACACCATATATTTT. The encoded protein is CASSSGPGNTIYF. This rearrangement joins TRBV7-2 to TRBJ1-3; maybe TRBD1 (5 bases). With 4 bases removed from V and 2 bases from J, the gap between germline ends came to 6 bases. Germline V gene sequence: CDR1 SGHTA, CDR2 FQGNSA. CDR3 size: 13 residues.

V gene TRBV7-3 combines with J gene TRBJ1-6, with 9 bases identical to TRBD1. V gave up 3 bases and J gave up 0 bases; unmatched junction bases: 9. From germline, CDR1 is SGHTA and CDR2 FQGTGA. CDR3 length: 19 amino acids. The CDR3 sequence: CASSFRQGGFSSYNSPLHF. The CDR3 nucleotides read TGTGCCAGCAGCTTCAGACAGGGGGGGTTTAGCTCCTATAATTCACCCCTCCACTTT.

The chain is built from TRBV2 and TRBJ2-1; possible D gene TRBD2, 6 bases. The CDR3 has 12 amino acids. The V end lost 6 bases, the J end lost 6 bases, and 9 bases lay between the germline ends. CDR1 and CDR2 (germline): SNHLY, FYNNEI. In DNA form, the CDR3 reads TGTGCCAGCAGGGGACTGGGCAATGAGCAGTTCTTC. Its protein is CASRGLGNEQFF.

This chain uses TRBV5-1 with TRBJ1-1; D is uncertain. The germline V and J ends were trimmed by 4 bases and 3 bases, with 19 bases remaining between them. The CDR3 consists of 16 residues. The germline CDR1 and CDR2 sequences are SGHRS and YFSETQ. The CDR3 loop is CASSPSAGPLDTEAFF. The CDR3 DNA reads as TGCGCCAGCAGCCCGTCGGCAGGACCCCTGGACACTGAAGCTTTCTTT. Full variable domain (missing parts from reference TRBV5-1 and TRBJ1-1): KAGVTQTPRYLIKTRGQQVTLSCSPISGHRSVSWYQQTPGQGLQFLFEYFSETQRNKGNFPGRFSGRQFSNSRSEMNVSTLELGDSALYLCASSPSAGPLDTEAFFGQGTRLTVV.

In DNA, the CDR3 is TGTGCCAGTAGTATAGTTGGGGGAAACACTGAAGCTTTCTTT. This sequence encodes CASSIVGGNTEAFF. The chain uses TRBV19 and TRBJ1-1; tentative D call: TRBD1 (5 bases). Germline CDR1 LNHDA, CDR2 SQIVND (reference sequence). CDR3 length equals 14 residues. Trimming stripped 1 base from V and 2 bases from J, with 8 bases between.

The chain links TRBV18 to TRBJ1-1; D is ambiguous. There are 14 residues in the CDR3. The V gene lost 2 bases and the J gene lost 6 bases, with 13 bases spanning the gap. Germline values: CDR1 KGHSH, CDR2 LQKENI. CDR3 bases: TGTGCCAGCTCACCAATACGGGGAATGGCTGAAGCTTTCTTT. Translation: CASSPIRGMAEAFF.

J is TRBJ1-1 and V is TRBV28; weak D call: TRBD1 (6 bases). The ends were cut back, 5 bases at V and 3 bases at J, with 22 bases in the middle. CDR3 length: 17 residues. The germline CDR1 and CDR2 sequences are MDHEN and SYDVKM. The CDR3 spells CASSPLGQGLSDTEAFF. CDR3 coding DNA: TGTGCCAGCAGTCCTTTAGGGCAGGGGCTCTCGGACACTGAAGCTTTCTTT.

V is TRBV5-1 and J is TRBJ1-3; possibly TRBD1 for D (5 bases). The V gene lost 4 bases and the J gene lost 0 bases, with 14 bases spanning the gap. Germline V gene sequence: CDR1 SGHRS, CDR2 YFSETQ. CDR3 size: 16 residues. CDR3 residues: CASSIQGPSSGNTIYF. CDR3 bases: TGCGCCAGCAGCATTCAGGGACCCAGCTCTGGAAACACCATATATTTT.

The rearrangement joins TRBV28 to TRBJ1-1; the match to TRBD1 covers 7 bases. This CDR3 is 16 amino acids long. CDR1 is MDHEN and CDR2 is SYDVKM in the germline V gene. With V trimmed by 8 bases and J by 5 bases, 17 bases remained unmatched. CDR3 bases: TGTGCCAGCGGGGGGACAGTTCTCAAATTGGAGACTGAAGCTTTCTTT. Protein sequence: CASGGTVLKLETEAFF.

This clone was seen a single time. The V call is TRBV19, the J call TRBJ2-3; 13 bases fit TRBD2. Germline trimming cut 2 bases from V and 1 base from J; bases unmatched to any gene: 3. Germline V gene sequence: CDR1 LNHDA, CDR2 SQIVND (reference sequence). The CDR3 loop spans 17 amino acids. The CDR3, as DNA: TGTGCCAGTAGTATACGACTAGCGGGGGGCCGCACAGATACGCAGTATTTT. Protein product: CASSIRLAGGRTDTQYF.

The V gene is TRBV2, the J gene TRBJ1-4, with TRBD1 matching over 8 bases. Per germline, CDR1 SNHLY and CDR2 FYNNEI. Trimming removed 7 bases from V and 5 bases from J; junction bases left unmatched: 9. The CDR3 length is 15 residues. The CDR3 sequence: CASISRGLGNEKLFF. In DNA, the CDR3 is TGTGCCAGCATTAGCAGGGGGCTGGGGAATGAAAAACTGTTTTTT.

CDR3 loop: CASRPGGASGTSGNEQFF. The CDR3 DNA reads TGTGCCAGCCGACCCGGGGGAGCCTCCGGGACTAGCGGCAATGAGCAGTTCTTC. The rearrangement uses TRBV2 and TRBJ2-1, with 11 bases aligning to TRBD2. The germline V gene has CDR1 SNHLY and CDR2 FYNNEI. V was clipped by 8 bases and J by 6 bases; unmatched bases: 18. The CDR3 is made up of 18 amino acids.

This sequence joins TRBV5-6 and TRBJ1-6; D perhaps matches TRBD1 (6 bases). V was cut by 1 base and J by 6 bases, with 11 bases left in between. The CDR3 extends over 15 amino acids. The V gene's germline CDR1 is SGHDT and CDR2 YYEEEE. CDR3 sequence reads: CASSLWGGGNSPLHF. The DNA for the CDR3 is TGTGCCAGCAGCTTGTGGGGGGGCGGTAATTCACCCCTCCACTTT.

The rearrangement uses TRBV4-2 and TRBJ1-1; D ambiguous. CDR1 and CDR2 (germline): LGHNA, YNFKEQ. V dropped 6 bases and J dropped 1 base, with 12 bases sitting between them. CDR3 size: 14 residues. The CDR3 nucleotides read TGTGCCAGCAGACCGGGATCCTCGAACACTGAAGCTTTCTTT. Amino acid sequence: CASRPGSSNTEAFF.

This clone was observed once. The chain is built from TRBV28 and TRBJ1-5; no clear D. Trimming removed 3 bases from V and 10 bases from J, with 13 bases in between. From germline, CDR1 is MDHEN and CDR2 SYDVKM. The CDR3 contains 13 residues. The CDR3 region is CASSLFRQVPQHF. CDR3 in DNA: TGTGCCAGCAGTTTGTTCCGGCAGGTCCCCCAGCATTTT.

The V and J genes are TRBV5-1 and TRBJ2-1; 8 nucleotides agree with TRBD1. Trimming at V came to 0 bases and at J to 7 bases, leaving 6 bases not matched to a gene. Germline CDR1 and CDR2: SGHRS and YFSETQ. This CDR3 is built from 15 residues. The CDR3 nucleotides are TGCGCCAGCAGCTTGGTTGGACAGGGTACAAATGAGCAGTTCTTC. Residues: CASSLVGQGTNEQFF. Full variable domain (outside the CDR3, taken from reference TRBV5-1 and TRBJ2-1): KAGVTQTPRYLIKTRGQQVTLSCSPISGHRSVSWYQQTPGQGLQFLFEYFSETQRNKGNFPGRFSGRQFSNSRSEMNVSTLELGDSALYLCASSLVGQGTNEQFFGPGTRLTVL.

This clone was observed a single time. CDR3 in amino acids: CASSPEEEYEQYF. CDR3 DNA: TGTGCCAGCAGCCCCGAAGAGGAATACGAGCAGTACTTC. The J gene is TRBJ2-7, the V gene TRBV7-4, with no clear D. The CDR3 is made up of 13 amino acids. Trimming shortened V by 5 bases and J by 4 bases, and 12 bases separated the two germline ends. Per the germline V gene, CDR1 is SGHVT and CDR2 is SQSDAQ.

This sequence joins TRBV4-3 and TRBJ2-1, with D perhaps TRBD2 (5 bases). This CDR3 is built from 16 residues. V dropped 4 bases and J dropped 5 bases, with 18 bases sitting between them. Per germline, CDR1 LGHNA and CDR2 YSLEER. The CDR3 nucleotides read TGCGCCAGCAGCCCTTCTAAGGACTTTCAAGACAATGAGCAGTTCTTC. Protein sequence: CASSPSKDFQDNEQFF.

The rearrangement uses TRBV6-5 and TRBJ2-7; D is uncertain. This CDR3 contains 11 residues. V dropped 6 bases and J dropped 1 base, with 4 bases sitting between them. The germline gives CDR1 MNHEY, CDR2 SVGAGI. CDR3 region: CASSTSYEQYF. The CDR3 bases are TGTGCCAGCAGCACATCCTACGAGCAGTACTTC.

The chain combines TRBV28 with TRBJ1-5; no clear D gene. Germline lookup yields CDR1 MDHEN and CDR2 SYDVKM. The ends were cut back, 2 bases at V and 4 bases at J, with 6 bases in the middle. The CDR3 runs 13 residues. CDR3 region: CASSLRENQPQHF. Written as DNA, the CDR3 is TGTGCCAGCAGTTTAAGAGAAAATCAGCCCCAGCATTTT.